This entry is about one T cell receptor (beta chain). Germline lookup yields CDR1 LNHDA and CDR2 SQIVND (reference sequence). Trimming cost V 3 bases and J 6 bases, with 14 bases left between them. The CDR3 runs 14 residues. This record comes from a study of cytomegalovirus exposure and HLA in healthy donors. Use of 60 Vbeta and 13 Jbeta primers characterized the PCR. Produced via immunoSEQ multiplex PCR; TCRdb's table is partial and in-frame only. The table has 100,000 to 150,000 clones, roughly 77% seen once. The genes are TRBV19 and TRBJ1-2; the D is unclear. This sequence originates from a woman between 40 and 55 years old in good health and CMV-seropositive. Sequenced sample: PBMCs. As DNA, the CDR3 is TGTGCCAGTAGTATTCAAGGCGCGGATCATGGCTACACCTTC. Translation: CASSIQGADHGYTF.